This T cell receptor beta chain was captured in a study of blood T cell repertoires in COVID-19. Study summary: The study drew acute and convalescent COVID-19 samples from the United States, Italy and Spain.

The authors' processing: Using reference gene primer amplification, nucleated cell counts were estimated. Here immunoSEQ multiplex PCR was the method, and the copy in TCRdb shows in-frame clones only, minus some. D and trimming were read from the DNA, whereas the V and J calls and clone size are those reported in that table. The sample includes about 320,000 clones, around 85% of them seen just once. V was cut by 3 bases and J by 3 bases, with 9 bases left in between. The CDR3 spans 14 residues. Germline loops: CDR1 SGHNT, CDR2 YENEEA. The specimen was peripheral blood. This receptor was obtained from a human donor in a cohort sampled during active COVID-19. The chain recombines TRBV11-3 with TRBJ2-1; tentatively, D is TRBD2 (6 bases). CDR3 sequence reads: CASSLRGDYNEQFF. CDR3 bases: TGTGCCAGCAGCTTGCGGGGTGACTACAATGAGCAGTTCTTC.